This TCR beta chain is from a study of T cell repertoires in aging, cancer and after chemotherapy. Rearranged V-D-J TRB sequences were amplified with a mixed TRB-A/B primer pool. TCRdb independently ran MiXCR on the multiplex PCR reads; one entry per CDR3 protein. The top ten clones hold roughly 36% of a sample with roughly 2,600 distinct CDR3 sequences, roughly half of them seen once. This clonotype was detected a few times. V dropped 5 bases and J dropped 4 bases, with 15 bases sitting between them. Germline-derived CDR1 and CDR2 are MNHEY and SMNVEV (reference sequence). The CDR3 runs 15 residues. The template was genomic DNA from peripheral blood, not RNA.

The V gene is TRBV27, the J gene TRBJ2-1, with TRBD2 as a possible D gene (6 bases). This receptor was taken from a human donor with a blood cancer. The donor label of this sample is uncertain. Sequencing was carried out using blood. The CDR3 loop reads CASSMGRGYYNEQFF. CDR3 nucleotides: TGTGCCAGCAGTATGGGTCGGGGGTATTACAATGAGCAGTTCTTC.